This is a list of T cell receptor beta chains from one sample in a study of blood T cell repertoires in COVID-19. TCRdb keeps only in-frame clones here, not all; method: immunoSEQ multiplex PCR. The sample records about 300,000 clones, around 92% being singletons. Material for sequencing was peripheral blood. All receptors derive from a young man who had recovered from COVID-19. Each CDR3 is given with its conserved first and last residue. The D gene is left open where the match is weak. Clone size is given for some rows only: seen once, a few or many times, or a class if the clone is expanded.

CAISDTTGRNTGELFF	TGTGCCATCAGTGACACCACAGGGCGGAACACCGGGGAGCTGTTTTTT	once	16	TRBV10-3	TRBJ2-2	NA
CATSDRDRGTDTQYF	TGTGCCACCAGTGATCGGGACAGGGGCACAGATACGCAGTATTTT	NA	15	TRBV24-1	TRBJ2-3	TRBD1
CASSPTGGGETQYF	TGTGCCAGCAGCCCGACAGGGGGCGGGGAGACCCAGTACTTC	NA	14	TRBV5-5	TRBJ2-5	TRBD1
CATSTSEGNTIYF	TGTGCCACCAGCACTTCGGAGGGAAACACCATATATTTT	NA	13	TRBV15	TRBJ1-3	NA
CAISGTGENEKLFF	TGTGCCATCAGTGGGACAGGGGAGAATGAAAAACTGTTTTTT	NA	14	TRBV10-3	TRBJ1-4	TRBD1
CASSAGQGGELFF	TGTGCCAGCAGCGCTGGACAGGGTGGGGAGCTGTTTTTT	once	13	TRBV9	TRBJ2-2	TRBD1
CASSVGWSDTEAFF	TGTGCCAGCAGCGTAGGGTGGAGCGACACTGAAGCTTTCTTT	NA	14	TRBV9	TRBJ1-1	NA
CATSRLQGANGYTF	TGTGCCACCAGCAGACTACAGGGGGCTAATGGCTACACCTTC	once	14	TRBV15	TRBJ1-2	TRBD1
CAITNAPGEPGANVLTF	TGTGCCATCACGAACGCCCCGGGTGAACCTGGGGCCAACGTCCTGACTTTC	NA	17	TRBV10-3	TRBJ2-6	NA
CASRDNRGGIWDEQFF	TGTGCCAGCAGGGACAACAGGGGGGGTATTTGGGATGAGCAGTTCTTC	NA	16	TRBV7-8	TRBJ2-1	NA